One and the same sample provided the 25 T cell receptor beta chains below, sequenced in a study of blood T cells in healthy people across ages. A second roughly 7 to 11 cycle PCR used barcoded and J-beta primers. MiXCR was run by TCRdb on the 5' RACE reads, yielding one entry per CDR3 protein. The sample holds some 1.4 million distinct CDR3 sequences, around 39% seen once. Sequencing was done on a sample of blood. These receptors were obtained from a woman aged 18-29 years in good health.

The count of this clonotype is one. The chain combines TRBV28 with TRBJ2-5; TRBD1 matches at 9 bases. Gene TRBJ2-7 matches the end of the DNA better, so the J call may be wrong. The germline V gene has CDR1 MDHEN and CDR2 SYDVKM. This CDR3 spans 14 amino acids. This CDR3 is CASQWMGQGYEQYF. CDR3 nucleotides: TGTGCCAGTCAGTGGATGGGACAGGGCTACGAGCAGTACTTC.

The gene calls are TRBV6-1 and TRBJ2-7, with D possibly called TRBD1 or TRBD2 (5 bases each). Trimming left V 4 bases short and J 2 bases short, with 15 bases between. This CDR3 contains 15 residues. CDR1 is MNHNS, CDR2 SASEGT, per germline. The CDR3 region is CASSGDRDGPYEQYF. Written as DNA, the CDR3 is TGTGCCAGCAGTGGAGACCGGGACGGACCCTACGAGCAGTACTTC.

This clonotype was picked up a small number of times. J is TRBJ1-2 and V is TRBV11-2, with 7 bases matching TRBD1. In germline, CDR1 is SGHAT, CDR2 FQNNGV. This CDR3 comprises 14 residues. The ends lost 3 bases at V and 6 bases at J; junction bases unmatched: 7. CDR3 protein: CASSLTTGVHGYTF. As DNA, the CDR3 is TGTGCCAGCAGCTTGACCACAGGGGTCCATGGCTACACCTTC.

The CDR3, as DNA: TGCAGCGTTGAAGATCAAGGGTGGGGAGAGACCCAGTACTTC. Encoded protein: CSVEDQGWGETQYF. This rearrangement joins TRBV29-1 to TRBJ2-5; D is ambiguous. The V end lost 0 bases, the J end lost 4 bases, and 12 bases lay between the germline ends. The V gene's germline CDR1 is SQVTM and CDR2 ANQGSEA. This CDR3 is 14 amino acids long.

The CDR3 DNA reads as TGTGCCAGCAGTGCCGCGACCCTACATAGCAATCAGCCCCAGCATTTT. This encodes CASSAATLHSNQPQHF. This chain joins TRBV12-3 or TRBV12-4 and TRBJ1-5; D is unresolved. Trimming shortened V by 5 bases and J by 0 bases, and 14 bases separated the two germline ends. The CDR3 extends over 16 amino acids.

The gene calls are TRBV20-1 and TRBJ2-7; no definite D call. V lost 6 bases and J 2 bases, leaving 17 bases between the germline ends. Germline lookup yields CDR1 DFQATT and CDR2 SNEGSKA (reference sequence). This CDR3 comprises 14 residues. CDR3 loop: CSAELGSLPYEQYF. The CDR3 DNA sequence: TGCAGTGCGGAGTTGGGCTCCTTGCCCTACGAGCAGTACTTC.

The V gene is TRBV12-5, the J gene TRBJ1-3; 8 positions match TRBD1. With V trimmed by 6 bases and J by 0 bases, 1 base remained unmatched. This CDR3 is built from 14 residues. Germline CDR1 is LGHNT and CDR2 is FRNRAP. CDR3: CASGTGDSGNTIYF. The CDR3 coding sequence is TGTGCTAGTGGGACAGGGGACTCTGGAAACACCATATATTTT. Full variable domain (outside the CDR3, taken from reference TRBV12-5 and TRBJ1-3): DARVTQTPRHKVTEMGQEVTMRCQPILGHNTVFWYRQTMMQGLELLAYFRNRAPLDDSGMPKDRFSAEMPDATLATLKIQPSEPRDSAVYFCASGTGDSGNTIYFGEGSWLTVV.

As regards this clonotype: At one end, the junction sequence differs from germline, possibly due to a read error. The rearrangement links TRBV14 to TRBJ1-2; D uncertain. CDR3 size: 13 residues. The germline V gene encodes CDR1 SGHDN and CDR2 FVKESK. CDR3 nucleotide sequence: TGTGCCAACAGCCCTAGGACTCCTTATGGCTACACCTTC. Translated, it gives CANSPRTPYGYTF.

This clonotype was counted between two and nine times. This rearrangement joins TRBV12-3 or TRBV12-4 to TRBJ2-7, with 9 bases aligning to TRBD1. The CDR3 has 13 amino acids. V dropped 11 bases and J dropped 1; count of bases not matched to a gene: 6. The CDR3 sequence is CASGTGISYEQYF. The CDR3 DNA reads TGTGCCTCCGGGACAGGGATATCCTACGAGCAGTACTTC.

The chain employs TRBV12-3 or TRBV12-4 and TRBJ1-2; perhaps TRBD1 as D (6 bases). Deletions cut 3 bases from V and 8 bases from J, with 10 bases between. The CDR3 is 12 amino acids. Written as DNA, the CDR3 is TGTGCCAGCAGTTTGAACAGGGAGGGCTACACCTTC. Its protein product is CASSLNREGYTF.

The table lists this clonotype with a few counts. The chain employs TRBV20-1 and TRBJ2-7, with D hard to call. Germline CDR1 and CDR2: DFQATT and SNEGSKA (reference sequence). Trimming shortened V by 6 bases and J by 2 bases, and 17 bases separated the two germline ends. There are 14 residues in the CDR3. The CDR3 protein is CSAPDGSQPYEQYF. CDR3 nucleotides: TGCAGTGCCCCAGACGGATCCCAACCCTACGAGCAGTACTTC.

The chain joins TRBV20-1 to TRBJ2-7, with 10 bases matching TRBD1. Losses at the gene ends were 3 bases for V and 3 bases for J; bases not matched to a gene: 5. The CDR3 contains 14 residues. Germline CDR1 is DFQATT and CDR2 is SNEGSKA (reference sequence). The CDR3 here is CSASVGQGGYEQYF. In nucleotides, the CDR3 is TGCAGTGCTAGCGTCGGACAGGGGGGCTACGAGCAGTACTTC.

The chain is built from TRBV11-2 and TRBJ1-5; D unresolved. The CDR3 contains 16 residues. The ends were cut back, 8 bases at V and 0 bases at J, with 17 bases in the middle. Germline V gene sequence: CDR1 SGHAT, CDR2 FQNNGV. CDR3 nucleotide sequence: TGTGCCAGCCCTAGTTGGGGAGCCAATAGCAATCAGCCCCAGCATTTT. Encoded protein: CASPSWGANSNQPQHF.

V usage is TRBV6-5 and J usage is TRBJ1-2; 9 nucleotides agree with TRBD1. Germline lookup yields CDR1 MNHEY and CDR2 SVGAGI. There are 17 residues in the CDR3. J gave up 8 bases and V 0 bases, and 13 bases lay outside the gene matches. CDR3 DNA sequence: TGTGCCAGCAGTTACTCGATTGGAACAGGGGGCAAGGACGGCTACACCTTC. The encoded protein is CASSYSIGTGGKDGYTF.

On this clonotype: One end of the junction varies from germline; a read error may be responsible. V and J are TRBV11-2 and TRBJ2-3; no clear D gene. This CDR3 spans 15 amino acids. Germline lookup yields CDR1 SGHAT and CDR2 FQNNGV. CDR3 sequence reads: CASSPGTRATDTQSF. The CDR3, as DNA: TGTGCCAGCAGCCCTGGAACCCGGGCCACAGATACGCAGTCTTTT.

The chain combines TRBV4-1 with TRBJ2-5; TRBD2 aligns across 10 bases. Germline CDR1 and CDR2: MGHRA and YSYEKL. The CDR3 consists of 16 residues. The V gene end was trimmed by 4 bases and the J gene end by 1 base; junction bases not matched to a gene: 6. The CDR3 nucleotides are TGCGCCAGCAGCCCGCGGTCTAGCGGGGGCCAAGAGACCCAGTACTTC. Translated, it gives CASSPRSSGGQETQYF.

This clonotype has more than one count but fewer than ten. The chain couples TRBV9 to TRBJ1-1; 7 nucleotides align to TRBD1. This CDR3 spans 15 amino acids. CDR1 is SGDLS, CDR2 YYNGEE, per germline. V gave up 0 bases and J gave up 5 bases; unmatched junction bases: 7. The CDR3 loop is CASSVGSKGATEAFF. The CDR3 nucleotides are TGTGCCAGCAGCGTAGGTAGCAAGGGGGCTACTGAAGCTTTCTTT. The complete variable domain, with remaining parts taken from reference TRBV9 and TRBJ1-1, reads DSGVTQTPKHLITATGQRVTLRCSPRSGDLSVYWYQQSLDQGLQFLIQYYNGEERAKGNILERFSAQQFPDLHSELNLSSLELGDSALYFCASSVGSKGATEAFFGQGTRLTVV.

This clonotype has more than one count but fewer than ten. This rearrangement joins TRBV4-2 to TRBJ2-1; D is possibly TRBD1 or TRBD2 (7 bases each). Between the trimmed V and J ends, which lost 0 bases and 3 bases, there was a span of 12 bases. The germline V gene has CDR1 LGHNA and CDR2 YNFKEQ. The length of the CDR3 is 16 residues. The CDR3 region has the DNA TGTGCCAGCAGCCAAGAGCCAGGGGGGGGCTACAATGAGCAGTTCTTC. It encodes CASSQEPGGGYNEQFF.

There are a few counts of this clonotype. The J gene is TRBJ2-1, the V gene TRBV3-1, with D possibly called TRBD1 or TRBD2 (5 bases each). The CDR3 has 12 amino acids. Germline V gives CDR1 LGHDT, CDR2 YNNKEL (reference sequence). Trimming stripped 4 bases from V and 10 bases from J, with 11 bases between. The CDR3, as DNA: TGTGCCAGCAGCCCCCTAAGGGACGAGCAGTTCTTC. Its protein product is CASSPLRDEQFF.

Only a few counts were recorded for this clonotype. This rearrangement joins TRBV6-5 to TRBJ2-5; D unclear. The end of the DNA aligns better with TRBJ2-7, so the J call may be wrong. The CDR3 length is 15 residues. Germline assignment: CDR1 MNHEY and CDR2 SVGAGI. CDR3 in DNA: TGTGCCAGCAGTTACTCGGTTCACGGAGACTACGAGCAGTACTTC. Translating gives CASSYSVHGDYEQYF.

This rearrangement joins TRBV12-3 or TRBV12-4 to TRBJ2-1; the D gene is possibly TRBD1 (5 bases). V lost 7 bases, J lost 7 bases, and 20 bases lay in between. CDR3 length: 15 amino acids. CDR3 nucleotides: TGTGCCAGCATCCAGGGCCCACTCTTTGGGAATGAGCAGTTCTTC. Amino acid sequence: CASIQGPLFGNEQFF.

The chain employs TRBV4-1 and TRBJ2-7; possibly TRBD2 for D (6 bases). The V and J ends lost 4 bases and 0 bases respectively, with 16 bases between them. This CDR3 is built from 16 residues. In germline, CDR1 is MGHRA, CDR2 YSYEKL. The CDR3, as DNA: TGCGCCAGCAGCCTCACGGAGGGTCCCCTCTCCTACGAGCAGTACTTC. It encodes CASSLTEGPLSYEQYF.

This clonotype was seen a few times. Here the CDR3 DNA reads TGTGCCAGCAGCCTCCAGAATGCCCGCGCCAATGAGCAGTTCTTC. Translated, it gives CASSLQNARANEQFF. The chain has TRBV5-6 and TRBJ2-1; D gene ambiguous. The germline V gene has CDR1 SGHDT and CDR2 YYEEEE. The CDR3 has 15 residues. The V end was cut by 4 bases, the J end by 6 bases, with 17 bases between.

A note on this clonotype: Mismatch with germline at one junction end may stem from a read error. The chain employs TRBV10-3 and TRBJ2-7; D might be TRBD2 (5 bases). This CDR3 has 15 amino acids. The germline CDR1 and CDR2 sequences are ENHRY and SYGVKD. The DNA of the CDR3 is TGTGCCGTCAGTGAGTCGTGGGGAGAGGGCTACGAGCAGTACTTC. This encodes CAVSESWGEGYEQYF.

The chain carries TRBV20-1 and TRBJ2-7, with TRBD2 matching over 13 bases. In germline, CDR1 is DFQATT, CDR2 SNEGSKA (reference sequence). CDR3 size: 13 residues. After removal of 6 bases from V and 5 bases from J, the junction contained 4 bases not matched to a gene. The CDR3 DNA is TGCAGTGCAAGGACTAGCGGGAGAAACGAGCAGTACTTC. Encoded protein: CSARTSGRNEQYF.